This TCR beta chain comes out of a study of T-cell reconstitution after alpha-beta-depleted transplantation in children. This clonotype appeared many times. Unique molecular identifiers were used in preparing the TCRbeta library. One entry per CDR3 protein, called by TCRdb with MiXCR from the PCR reads. This table holds about 610,000 distinct CDR3 sequences, about 11% found once. The sequences come from PBMCs from the stem cell graft donor, collected from the stem cell graft. This clonotype originated in a human donor who donated a stem cell graft to a child with acute myeloid leukemia.

CDR3 coding DNA: TGCGCCAGCAGCGTAGTCCTAGCGGGAGGTAAAAATGAGCAGTTCTTC. It yields the protein CASSVVLAGGKNEQFF. The chain couples TRBV5-1 to TRBJ2-1, with 11 bases matching TRBD2. Germline V lookup: CDR1 SGHRS, CDR2 YFSETQ. The CDR3 sequence is 16 residues long. V lost 4 bases, J lost 7 bases, and 10 bases stayed unmatched.